These 31 T cell receptor beta chains were sequenced from one sample in a study of blood T cells in healthy people across ages. A sample-barcoded 5' primer and a J-beta primer mix were used in a second PCR of roughly 7 to 12 cycles. MiXCR was run by TCRdb on the 5' RACE reads, yielding one entry per CDR3 protein. This sample has roughly 700,000 distinct CDR3 sequences, with 49% found just once. The sequenced material came from blood. The receptors stem from a woman aged 60-70 years in good health.

V and J are TRBV6-1 and TRBJ1-4; D might be TRBD1 (5 bases). This CDR3 spans 15 amino acids. V lost 2 bases and J 7 bases, leaving 14 bases between the germline ends. Germline V CDR1 and CDR2: MNHNS, SASEGT. CDR3 region: CASSEIRGDPEKLFF. CDR3 nucleotide sequence: TGTGCCAGCAGTGAAATAAGGGGAGACCCTGAAAAACTGTTTTTT.

For the CDR3, the DNA is TGTGCCAGCAGCTTAGCCAGAGGCAGAGGCGAGCAGTACTTC. This translates into CASSLARGRGEQYF. This chain connects TRBV7-8 to TRBJ2-7; D gene uncertain. The CDR3 contains 14 residues. The germline V gene has CDR1 SGHVS and CDR2 FQNEAQ. V gave up 0 bases and J gave up 6 bases, with 12 bases separating them.

This clonotype was detected only a few times. This sequence joins TRBV7-9 and TRBJ2-3, with a tentative D call TRBD2 (5 bases). V was pared by 2 bases and J by 2 bases, with 14 bases between. This CDR3 contains 16 residues. Germline V gene lookup returns CDR1 SEHNR and CDR2 FQNEAQ (reference sequence). CDR3 DNA sequence: TGTGCCAGCAGCTTATTTCGGCCTAGCCCCACAGATACGCAGTATTTT. This translates into CASSLFRPSPTDTQYF.

The rearrangement uses TRBV4-3 and TRBJ2-5; 7 bases agree with TRBD2. V gave up 1 base and J gave up 11 bases; unmatched junction bases: 16. The CDR3 contains 16 residues. CDR1 is LGHNA and CDR2 is YSLEER in the germline V gene. The CDR3 protein is CASSQGGGRAVNEQYF. The CDR3 region has the DNA TGCGCCAGCAGCCAAGGTGGAGGGAGGGCCGTCAATGAGCAGTACTTC.

This clonotype was observed a single time. The chain links TRBV7-3 to TRBJ2-2; TRBD1 is a possible D gene (5 bases). Germline lookup yields CDR1 SGHTA and CDR2 FQGTGA. Trimming took off 8 bases at V and 7 bases at J, with 11 bases between the two ends. The CDR3 length is 12 residues. In DNA, the CDR3 is TGTGCCAGCGGAGCAGGGAACGGGGAGCTGTTTTTT. As protein: CASGAGNGELFF.

This clonotype was observed at least ten times. The gene calls are TRBV29-1 and TRBJ1-4, with TRBD1 matching over 7 bases. In germline, CDR1 is SQVTM, CDR2 ANQGSEA. The CDR3 is 13 amino acids. V trimming: 6 bases; J trimming: 7 bases; junction bases outside the gene matches: 8. The CDR3 region is CSVSTGAGEKLFF. DNA of the CDR3: TGCAGCGTGAGCACAGGGGCCGGTGAAAAACTGTTTTTT.

There are a few counts of this clonotype. V gene TRBV7-2 combines with J gene TRBJ2-7; 10 nucleotides align to TRBD2. The V gene end was trimmed by 5 bases and the J gene end by 2 bases; junction bases not matched to a gene: 6. The CDR3 spans 15 residues. Germline assignment: CDR1 SGHTA and CDR2 FQGNSA. The CDR3 sequence: CASSEGLAQTYEQYF. CDR3 coding DNA: TGTGCCAGCAGCGAGGGACTAGCGCAGACCTACGAGCAGTACTTC. The entire variable domain, with the rest obtained from reference TRBV7-2 and TRBJ2-7, is as follows: GAGVSQSPSNKVTEKGKDVELRCDPISGHTALYWYRQSLGQGLEFLIYFQGNSAPDKSGLPSDRFSAERTGGSVSTLTIQRTQQEDSAVYLCASSEGLAQTYEQYFGPGTRLTVT.

There are a few counts of this clonotype. This chain links TRBV20-1 with TRBJ1-2, with D possibly TRBD1 on 6 matching bases. Germline V gene lookup returns CDR1 DFQATT and CDR2 SNEGSKA (reference sequence). V was cut by 4 bases and J by 8 bases, with 14 bases left in between. The CDR3 consists of 12 residues. The CDR3 here is CSATDRFGGYTF. The DNA of the CDR3 is TGCAGTGCTACCGACAGGTTTGGAGGCTACACCTTC.

This rearrangement joins TRBV5-1 to TRBJ2-7; D may be TRBD1 (5 bases). Between the trimmed V and J ends, which lost 0 bases and 2 bases, there was a span of 15 bases. Germline V CDR1 and CDR2: SGHRS, YFSETQ. The CDR3 consists of 16 residues. This CDR3 reads CASSLAEQGTTYEQYF. DNA for the CDR3: TGCGCCAGCAGCTTGGCCGAGCAGGGAACCACCTACGAGCAGTACTTC.

The genes are TRBV5-6 and TRBJ1-2; D gene ambiguous. V shed 2 bases and J shed 4 bases, with 15 bases lying between them. The CDR3 contains 15 residues. From germline, CDR1 is SGHDT and CDR2 YYEEEE. CDR3 DNA sequence: TGTGCCAGCAGCTTAGGACCCAGAGTAGGCTATGGCTACACCTTC. Translation: CASSLGPRVGYGYTF.

In its sample, this clonotype was seen a few times. The V and J genes are TRBV6-2 or TRBV6-3 and TRBJ1-5; no firm D call. V was cut by 6 bases and J by 0 bases, with 12 bases left in between. This CDR3 is 15 amino acids long. Germline assignment: CDR1 MNHEY and CDR2 SVGEGT. The CDR3 DNA reads as TGTGCCAGCAGGGCCACATCTTATAGCAATCAGCCCCAGCATTTT. This gives the protein CASRATSYSNQPQHF.

This rearrangement joins TRBV6-5 to TRBJ2-3; 11 bases agree with TRBD2. Germline-derived CDR1 and CDR2 are MNHEY and SVGAGI. V shed 9 bases, J shed 2 bases, and the junction held 1 base outside the gene matches. The CDR3 has 13 amino acids. The CDR3 DNA is TGTGCCAGTAGCGGGAGGGCCACAGATACGCAGTATTTT. Amino acid sequence: CASSGRATDTQYF.

The rearrangement links TRBV29-1 to TRBJ1-1, with 10 bases lining up with TRBD1. CDR1 SQVTM and CDR2 ANQGSEA come from the germline V gene. The CDR3 consists of 16 residues. V was clipped by 5 bases and J by 0 bases; unmatched bases: 9. The chain's CDR3 is CSVYRQGAGVNTEAFF. The CDR3 region has the DNA TGCAGCGTTTATAGACAGGGGGCCGGCGTGAACACTGAAGCTTTCTTT.

The chain links TRBV7-2 to TRBJ2-5, with D perhaps assigned TRBD1 or TRBD2 (5 bases each). CDR3 length equals 15 residues. V was pared by 4 bases and J by 9 bases, with 21 bases between. Germline V CDR1 and CDR2: SGHTA, FQGNSA. In DNA, the CDR3 is TGTGCCAGCAGCTCCAGATCGACAGTCCCCGGGGCCCAGTACTTC. Protein sequence: CASSSRSTVPGAQYF.

This clonotype has a handful of counts. This sequence joins TRBV20-1 and TRBJ1-2; 8 nucleotides line up with TRBD1. CDR3 length equals 16 residues. V dropped 3 bases and J dropped 10; count of bases not matched to a gene: 19. Germline V gives CDR1 DFQATT, CDR2 SNEGSKA (reference sequence). The CDR3, as DNA: TGCAGTGCTAGCGGATTGGGACAGGCCTTGGGCCCCCTCTACACCTTC. Protein: CSASGLGQALGPLYTF.

This clonotype was seen a handful of times. The chain carries TRBV10-3 and TRBJ2-3; 12 bases align to TRBD2. The germline CDR1 and CDR2 sequences are ENHRY and SYGVKD. The CDR3 runs to 15 residues. With V trimmed by 10 bases and J by 3 bases, 8 bases remained unmatched. The CDR3 nucleotides are TGTGCCACGAACTCCCTAGCGGGAGGGACAGATACGCAGTATTTT. Its translation is CATNSLAGGTDTQYF.

This chain links TRBV7-2 with TRBJ2-3; perhaps TRBD1 as D (5 bases). Trimming removed 6 bases from V and 4 bases from J, with 14 bases in between. The CDR3 loop spans 14 amino acids. CDR1 is SGHTA and CDR2 is FQGNSA in the germline V gene. The CDR3 spells CASSLGVAADTQYF. In DNA form, the CDR3 reads TGTGCCAGCAGTCTAGGGGTCGCGGCAGATACGCAGTATTTT.

This sequence joins TRBV20-1 and TRBJ2-1, with D possibly matching TRBD2 (6 bases). V lost 8 bases and J lost 9, with 17 bases in between. This CDR3 is 12 amino acids long. The V gene's germline CDR1 is DFQATT and CDR2 SNEGSKA (reference sequence). CDR3 in amino acids: CSRRVTRGEQFF. CDR3 in DNA: TGCAGTCGGAGGGTAACGAGGGGTGAGCAGTTCTTC.

The gene calls are TRBV11-1 and TRBJ2-2; D ambiguous. The CDR3 covers 13 residues. Germline CDR1 and CDR2: SGHAT and FQDESV (reference sequence). The germline V and J ends were trimmed by 4 bases and 11 bases, with 14 bases remaining between them. The CDR3 DNA is TGTGCCAGCAGCTCCCTTGCAGGAGTCGAGCTGTTTTTT. This sequence encodes CASSSLAGVELFF.

J is TRBJ2-7 and V is TRBV14; D possibly uses TRBD1 or TRBD2 (5 bases each). This CDR3 is built from 16 residues. Per the germline V gene, CDR1 is SGHDN and CDR2 is FVKESK. Trimming left V 1 base short and J 7 bases short, with 20 bases between. CDR3: CASSQGPGRIYNEQYF. CDR3 coding DNA: TGTGCCAGCAGCCAAGGACCGGGACGGATCTACAATGAGCAGTACTTC.

This clonotype has only a few counts. The chain links TRBV12-3 or TRBV12-4 to TRBJ1-2; 10 nucleotides match TRBD1. V was clipped by 4 bases and J by 6 bases; unmatched bases: 2. The CDR3 sequence is 13 residues long. The CDR3 is CASSWGQGNGYTF. CDR3 nucleotide sequence: TGTGCCAGCAGTTGGGGACAGGGGAATGGCTACACCTTC.

A note on this clonotype: Compared with germline, one end of the junction differs, possibly owing to a read error. The rearrangement uses TRBV7-9 and TRBJ1-2; 7 bases agree with TRBD1. From germline, CDR1 is SEHNR and CDR2 FQNEAQ (reference sequence). The CDR3 has 13 residues. CDR3: CASRGGEVYGYTF. The CDR3 nucleotides read TGTGCAAGCAGGGGGGGCGAAGTCTATGGCTACACCTTC.

The chain uses TRBV6-6 and TRBJ2-5; 11 bases agree with TRBD1. V lost 6 bases, J lost 4 bases, and 7 bases stayed unmatched. Germline CDR1 and CDR2: MNHNY and SVGAGI (reference sequence). CDR3 length: 15 residues. The chain's CDR3 is CASRDTGTGGETQYF. CDR3 DNA sequence: TGTGCCAGCAGAGACACCGGGACAGGGGGAGAGACCCAGTACTTC.

The CDR3, as DNA: TGTGCCAGCACAAGACAGGGTCCCCACGAGCAGTACTTC. Translation: CASTRQGPHEQYF. V gene TRBV12-3 or TRBV12-4 combines with J gene TRBJ2-7; 7 positions match TRBD1. Trimming removed 7 bases from V and 5 bases from J; junction bases left unmatched: 8. This CDR3 spans 13 amino acids.

The J gene is TRBJ1-4, the V gene TRBV7-2; D may be TRBD1 (6 bases). The length of the CDR3 is 15 residues. Trimming pared 3 bases from V and 7 bases from J, leaving 15 bases between. Germline loops: CDR1 SGHTA, CDR2 FQGNSA. The CDR3 reads CASSFRQGTGEKLFF. CDR3 nucleotides: TGTGCCAGCAGCTTCAGGCAGGGGACTGGTGAAAAACTGTTTTTT.

This sequence joins TRBV14 and TRBJ1-2, with a possible D match to TRBD1 (5 bases). Trimming pared 1 base from V and 1 base from J, leaving 10 bases between. Germline V gives CDR1 SGHDN, CDR2 FVKESK. The CDR3 loop spans 15 amino acids. DNA for the CDR3: TGTGCCAGCAGCCAAGCCCGGGACTATAACTATGGCTACACCTTC. Translated, it gives CASSQARDYNYGYTF.

This clonotype has more than one count but fewer than ten. V gene TRBV6-5 combines with J gene TRBJ2-5; TRBD1 or TRBD2 may be the D gene (6 bases each). The J call could be wrong; TRBJ2-7 is a better fit for the DNA end. The CDR3 length is 13 residues. The germline gives CDR1 MNHEY, CDR2 SVGAGI. For the CDR3, the DNA is TGTGCCAGCAGTTACCAGGAGGGGGTCGAGCAGTACTTC. It encodes CASSYQEGVEQYF.

The chain links TRBV6-5 to TRBJ2-2, with 9 nucleotides matching TRBD1. CDR1 is MNHEY and CDR2 is SVGAGI in the germline V gene. The CDR3 consists of 15 residues. With 10 bases clipped from V and 0 bases from J, the junction kept 6 bases outside the gene matches. The CDR3 sequence: CATITGGANTGELFF. The CDR3 region has the DNA TGTGCCACCATAACAGGGGGCGCGAACACCGGGGAGCTGTTTTTT.

This clonotype was seen more than once but under ten times. J is TRBJ1-2 and V is TRBV11-2; TRBD1 agrees at 8 bases. The CDR3 extends over 16 amino acids. Germline V gene lookup returns CDR1 SGHAT and CDR2 FQNNGV. The V segment lost 3 bases and the J segment 1 base; nucleotides outside the gene matches: 7. The CDR3 here is CASSLEGQAFNYGYTF. The DNA for the CDR3 is TGTGCCAGCAGCTTGGAGGGACAGGCATTTAACTATGGCTACACCTTC.

The chain joins TRBV6-1 to TRBJ2-7; D remains unclear. The CDR3 is made up of 11 amino acids. V lost 3 bases to trimming and J lost 4 bases, with 4 bases between them. The germline V gene has CDR1 MNHNS and CDR2 SASEGT. The CDR3 sequence: CASSDVYEQYF. CDR3 nucleotide sequence: TGTGCCAGCAGTGACGTATACGAGCAGTACTTC.

This chain connects TRBV29-1 to TRBJ2-3; D might be TRBD2 (6 bases). Trimming pared 1 base from V and 5 bases from J, leaving 13 bases between. Germline V gives CDR1 SQVTM, CDR2 ANQGSEA. The CDR3 has 14 amino acids. This CDR3 is CSVEAGAPGDTQYF. The CDR3 DNA reads as TGCAGCGTTGAAGCGGGAGCCCCGGGAGATACGCAGTATTTT.